This T cell receptor beta chain was found in a study of blood T cell repertoires in COVID-19. Looking at the study overall: Samples of COVID-19 (acute and convalescent) were obtained from the United States, Italy and Spain. Sources were T cells, B-cell-depleted T cells, or PBMCs; the material itself was cDNA or gDNA.

Authors' processing steps: For nucleated cells, counts were estimated from reference gene primer amplification. Assay: immunoSEQ multiplex PCR; the TCRdb copy retains only in-frame clones and omits some. V and J calls and clone size come straight from that table; D and trimming were deduced from the DNA. Among 150,000 to 200,000 clones listed, 85% to 90% were seen once. This clone has a single count. V gave up 5 bases and J gave up 13 bases; unmatched junction bases: 3. The CDR3 runs 11 residues. Germline V gene data show CDR1 as SGHAT and CDR2 as FQNNGV. Sequencing input: peripheral blood. The clonotype originates from a woman aged 55-69 years with acute or convalescent COVID-19. The chain is built from TRBV11-2 and TRBJ2-1; 9 bases are shared with TRBD2. In DNA form, the CDR3 reads TGTGCCAGCAGCGTCGGGACTAGCCAGTTCTTC. Amino acids: CASSVGTSQFF.